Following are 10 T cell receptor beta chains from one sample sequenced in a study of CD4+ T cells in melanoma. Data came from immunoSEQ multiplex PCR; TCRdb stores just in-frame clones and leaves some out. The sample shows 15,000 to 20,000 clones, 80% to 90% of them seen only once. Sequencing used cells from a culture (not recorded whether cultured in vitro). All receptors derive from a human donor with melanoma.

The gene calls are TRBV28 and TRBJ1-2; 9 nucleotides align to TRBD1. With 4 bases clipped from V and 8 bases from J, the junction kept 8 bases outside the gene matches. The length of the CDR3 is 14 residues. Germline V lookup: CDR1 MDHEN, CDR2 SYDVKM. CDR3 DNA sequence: TGTGCCAGCAGTTCGGGACAGGGTATCGGGGGCTACACCTTC. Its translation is CASSSGQGIGGYTF.

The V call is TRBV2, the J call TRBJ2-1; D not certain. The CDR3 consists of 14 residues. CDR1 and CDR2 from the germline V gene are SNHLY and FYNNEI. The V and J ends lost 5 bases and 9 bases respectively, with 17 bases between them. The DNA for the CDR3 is TGTGCCAGCAGTCTACGCGTGGGAAGAGCTGAGCAGTTCTTC. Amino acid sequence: CASSLRVGRAEQFF.

The CDR3 region is CASRDGMNTEAFF. Written as DNA, the CDR3 is TGCGCCAGCAGGGACGGGATGAACACTGAAGCTTTCTTT. The gene calls are TRBV10-1 and TRBJ1-1; no reliable D call. Germline CDR1 is WNHNN and CDR2 is SYGVQD (reference sequence). V was cut by 6 bases and J by 0 bases, with 8 bases left in between. CDR3 length: 13 residues.

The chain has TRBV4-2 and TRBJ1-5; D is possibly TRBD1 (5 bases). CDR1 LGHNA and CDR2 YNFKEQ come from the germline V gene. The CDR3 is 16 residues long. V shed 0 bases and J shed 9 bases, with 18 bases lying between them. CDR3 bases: TGTGCCAGCAGCCAAGACTGGGACTTCTCCGGACGGCCCCAGCATTTT. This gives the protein CASSQDWDFSGRPQHF.

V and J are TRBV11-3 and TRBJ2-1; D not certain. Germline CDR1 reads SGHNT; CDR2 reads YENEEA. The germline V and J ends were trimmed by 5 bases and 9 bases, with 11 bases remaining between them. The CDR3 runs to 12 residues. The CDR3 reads CASSDPFGEQFF. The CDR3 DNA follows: TGTGCCAGCAGCGACCCCTTTGGTGAGCAGTTCTTC.

This chain's CDR3 is CAWSATGNQPQHF. For the CDR3, the DNA is TGTGCCTGGAGTGCAACCGGGAATCAGCCCCAGCATTTT. The chain is built from TRBV30 and TRBJ1-5; D is unclear. V shed 1 base and J shed 4 bases, with 8 bases lying between them. The CDR3 contains 13 residues. The germline V gene encodes CDR1 GTSNPN and CDR2 SVGIG (reference sequence).

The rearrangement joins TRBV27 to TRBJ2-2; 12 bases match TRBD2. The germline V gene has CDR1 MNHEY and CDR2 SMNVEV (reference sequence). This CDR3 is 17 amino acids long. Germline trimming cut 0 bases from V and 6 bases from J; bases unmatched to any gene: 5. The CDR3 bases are TGTGCCAGCAGTTTATCTACTAGCGGGGGGATTCCCGGGGAGCTGTTTTTT. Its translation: CASSLSTSGGIPGELFF.

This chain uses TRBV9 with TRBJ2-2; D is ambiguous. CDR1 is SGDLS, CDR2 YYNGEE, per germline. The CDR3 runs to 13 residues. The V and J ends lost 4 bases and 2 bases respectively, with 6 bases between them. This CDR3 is CASSTANTGELFF. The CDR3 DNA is TGTGCCAGCAGCACGGCAAACACCGGGGAGCTGTTTTTT.

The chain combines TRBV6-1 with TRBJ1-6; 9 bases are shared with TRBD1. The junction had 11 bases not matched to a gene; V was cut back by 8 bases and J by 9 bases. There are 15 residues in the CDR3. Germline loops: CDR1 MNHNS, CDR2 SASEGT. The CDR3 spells CASGIGTGSFSPLHF. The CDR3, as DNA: TGTGCCAGCGGTATAGGGACAGGGTCTTTTTCACCCCTCCACTTT.

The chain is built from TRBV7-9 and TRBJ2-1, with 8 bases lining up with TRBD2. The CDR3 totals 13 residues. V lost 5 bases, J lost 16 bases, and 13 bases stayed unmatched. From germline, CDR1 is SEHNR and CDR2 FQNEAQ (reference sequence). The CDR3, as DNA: TGTGCCAGCAGCCCCCCGGGACTAGAGGTCGGATTCTTC. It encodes CASSPPGLEVGFF.